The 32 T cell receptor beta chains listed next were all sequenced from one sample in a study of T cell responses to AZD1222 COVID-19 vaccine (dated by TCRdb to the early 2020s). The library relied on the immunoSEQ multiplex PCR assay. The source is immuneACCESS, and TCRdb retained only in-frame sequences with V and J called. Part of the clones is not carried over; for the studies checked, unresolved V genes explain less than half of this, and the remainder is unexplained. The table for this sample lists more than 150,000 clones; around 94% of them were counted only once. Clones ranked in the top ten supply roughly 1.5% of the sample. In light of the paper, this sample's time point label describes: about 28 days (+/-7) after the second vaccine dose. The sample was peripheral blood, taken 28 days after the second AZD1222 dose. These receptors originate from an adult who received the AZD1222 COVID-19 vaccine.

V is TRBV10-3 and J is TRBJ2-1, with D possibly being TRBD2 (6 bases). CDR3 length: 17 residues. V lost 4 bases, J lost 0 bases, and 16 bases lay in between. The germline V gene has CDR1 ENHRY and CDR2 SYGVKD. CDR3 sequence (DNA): TGTGCCATCAGTGCCCTAGGTCGGGAGTACTCCTACAATGAGCAGTTCTTC. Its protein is CAISALGREYSYNEQFF.

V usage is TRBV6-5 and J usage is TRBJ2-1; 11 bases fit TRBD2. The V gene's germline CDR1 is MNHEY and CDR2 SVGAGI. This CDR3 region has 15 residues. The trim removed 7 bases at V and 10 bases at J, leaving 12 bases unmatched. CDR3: CASTRGSGGAWEQFF. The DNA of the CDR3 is TGTGCCAGCACCCGGGGTAGCGGGGGGGCTTGGGAGCAGTTCTTC.

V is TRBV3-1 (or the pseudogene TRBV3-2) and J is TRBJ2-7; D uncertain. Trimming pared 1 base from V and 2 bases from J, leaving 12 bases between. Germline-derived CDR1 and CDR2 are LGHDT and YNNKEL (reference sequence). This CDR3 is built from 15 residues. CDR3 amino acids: CASSQGGVSTYEQYF. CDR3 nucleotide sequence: TGTGCCAGCAGCCAAGGAGGAGTTTCTACCTACGAGCAGTACTTC.

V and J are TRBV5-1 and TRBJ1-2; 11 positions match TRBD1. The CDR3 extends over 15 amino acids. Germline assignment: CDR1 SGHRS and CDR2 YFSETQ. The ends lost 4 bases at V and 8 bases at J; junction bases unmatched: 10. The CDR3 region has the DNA TGCGCCAGCAGCGCGCCGGACAGGGGGCTGACAGGCTACACCTTC. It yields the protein CASSAPDRGLTGYTF.

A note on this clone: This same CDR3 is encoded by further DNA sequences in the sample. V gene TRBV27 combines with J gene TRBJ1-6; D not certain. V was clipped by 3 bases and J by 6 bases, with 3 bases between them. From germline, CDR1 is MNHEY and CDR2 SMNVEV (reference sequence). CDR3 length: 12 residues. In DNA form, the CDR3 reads TGTGCCAGCAGTTTTCGTAATTCACCCCTCCACTTT. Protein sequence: CASSFRNSPLHF.

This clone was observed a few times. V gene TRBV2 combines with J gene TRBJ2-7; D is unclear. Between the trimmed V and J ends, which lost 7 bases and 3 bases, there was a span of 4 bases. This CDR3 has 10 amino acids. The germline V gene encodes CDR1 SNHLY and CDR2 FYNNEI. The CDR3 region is CASIGYEQYF. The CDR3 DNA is TGTGCCAGCATCGGCTACGAGCAGTACTTC. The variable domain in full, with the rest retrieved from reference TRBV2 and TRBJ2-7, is EPEVTQTPSHQVTQMGQEVILRCVPISNHLYFYWYRQILGQKVEFLVSFYNNEISEKSEIFDDQFSVERPDGSNFTLKIRSTKLEDSAMYFCASIGYEQYFGPGTRLTVT.

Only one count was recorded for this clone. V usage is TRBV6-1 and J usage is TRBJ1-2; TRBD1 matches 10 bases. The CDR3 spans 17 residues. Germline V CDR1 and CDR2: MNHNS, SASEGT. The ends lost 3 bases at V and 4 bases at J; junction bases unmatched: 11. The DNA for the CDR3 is TGTGCCAGCAGTGAGATCTCCGGGACAGGGGTTGGCTATGGCTACACCTTC. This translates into CASSEISGTGVGYGYTF.

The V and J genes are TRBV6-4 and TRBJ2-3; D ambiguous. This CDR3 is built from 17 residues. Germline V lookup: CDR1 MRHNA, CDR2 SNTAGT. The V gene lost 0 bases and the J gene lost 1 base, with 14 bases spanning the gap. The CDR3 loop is CASSDSPRPAGTDTQYF. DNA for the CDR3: TGTGCCAGCAGTGACTCGCCCCGGCCTGCGGGCACAGATACGCAGTATTTT.

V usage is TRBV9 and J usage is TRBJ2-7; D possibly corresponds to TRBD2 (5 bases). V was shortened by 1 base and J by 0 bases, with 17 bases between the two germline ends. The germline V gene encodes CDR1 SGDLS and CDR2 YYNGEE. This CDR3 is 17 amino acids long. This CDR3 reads CASSVSSDFLDSYEQYF. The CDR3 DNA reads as TGTGCCAGCAGCGTAAGTTCGGACTTCTTAGACTCCTACGAGCAGTACTTC.

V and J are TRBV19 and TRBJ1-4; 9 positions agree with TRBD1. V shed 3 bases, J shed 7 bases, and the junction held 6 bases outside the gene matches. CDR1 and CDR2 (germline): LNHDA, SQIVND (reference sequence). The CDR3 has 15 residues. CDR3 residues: CASSMGDRVGEKLFF. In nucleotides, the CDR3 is TGTGCCAGTAGTATGGGGGACAGGGTCGGTGAAAAACTGTTTTTT. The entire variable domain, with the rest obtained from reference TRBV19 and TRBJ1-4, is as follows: DGGITQSPKYLFRKEGQNVTLSCEQNLNHDAMYWYRQDPGQGLRLIYYSQIVNDFQKGDIAEGYSVSREKKESFPLTVTSAQKNPTAFYLCASSMGDRVGEKLFFGSGTQLSVL.

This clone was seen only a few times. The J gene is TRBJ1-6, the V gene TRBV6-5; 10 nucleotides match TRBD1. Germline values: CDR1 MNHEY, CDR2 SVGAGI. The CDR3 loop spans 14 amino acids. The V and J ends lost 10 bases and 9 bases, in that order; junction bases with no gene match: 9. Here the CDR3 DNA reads TGTGCCACATTGACCGGGACAGGGGTTTCACCCCTCCACTTT. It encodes CATLTGTGVSPLHF.

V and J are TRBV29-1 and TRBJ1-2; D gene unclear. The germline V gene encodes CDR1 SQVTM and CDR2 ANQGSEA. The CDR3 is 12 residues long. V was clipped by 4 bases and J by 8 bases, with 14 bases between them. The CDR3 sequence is CSVGPQPRGYTF. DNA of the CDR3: TGCAGCGTTGGGCCCCAGCCTCGGGGCTACACCTTC.

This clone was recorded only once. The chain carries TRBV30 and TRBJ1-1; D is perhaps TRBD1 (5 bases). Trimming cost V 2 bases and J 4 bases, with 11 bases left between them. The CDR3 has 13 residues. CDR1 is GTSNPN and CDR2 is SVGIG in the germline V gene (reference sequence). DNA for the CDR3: TGTGCCTGGAGTAGTGGGGGATTCACTGAAGCTTTCTTT. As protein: CAWSSGGFTEAFF.

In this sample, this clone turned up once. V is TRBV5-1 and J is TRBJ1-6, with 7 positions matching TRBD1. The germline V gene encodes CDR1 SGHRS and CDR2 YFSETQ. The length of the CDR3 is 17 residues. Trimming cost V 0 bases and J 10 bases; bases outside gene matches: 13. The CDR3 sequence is CASSLESATGRYSPLHF. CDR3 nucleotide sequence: TGCGCCAGCAGCTTGGAATCGGCGACAGGGAGGTACTCACCCCTCCACTTT.

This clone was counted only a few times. The DNA for the CDR3 is TGCGCCAGCAGTTTGACATTGGACAGGGGAAACACCATATATTTT. Its translation is CASSLTLDRGNTIYF. This rearrangement joins TRBV5-1 to TRBJ1-3; 7 positions agree with TRBD1. The V gene end was trimmed by 5 bases and the J gene end by 4 bases; junction bases not matched to a gene: 9. In germline, CDR1 is SGHRS, CDR2 YFSETQ. The CDR3 has 15 residues. Filled out from reference TRBV5-1 and TRBJ1-3, the complete variable domain reads KAGVTQTPRYLIKTRGQQVTLSCSPISGHRSVSWYQQTPGQGLQFLFEYFSETQRNKGNFPGRFSGRQFSNSRSEMNVSTLELGDSALYLCASSLTLDRGNTIYFGEGSWLTVV.

The chain's CDR3 is CASSLEVPYTRSSYNSPLHF. The DNA for the CDR3 is TGTGCCAGCAGCTTAGAGGTGCCCTACACCCGTAGCTCCTATAATTCACCCCTCCACTTT. The chain couples TRBV11-2 to TRBJ1-6, with D hard to call. The CDR3 is 20 amino acids. Germline values: CDR1 SGHAT, CDR2 FQNNGV. Trimming stripped 0 bases from V and 0 bases from J, with 18 bases between.

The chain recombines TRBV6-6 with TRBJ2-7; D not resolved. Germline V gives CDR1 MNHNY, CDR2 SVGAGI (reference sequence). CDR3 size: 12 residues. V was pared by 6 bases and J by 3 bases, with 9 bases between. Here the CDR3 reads CASSLGRYEQYF. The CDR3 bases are TGTGCCAGCAGCTTAGGGCGCTACGAGCAGTACTTC.

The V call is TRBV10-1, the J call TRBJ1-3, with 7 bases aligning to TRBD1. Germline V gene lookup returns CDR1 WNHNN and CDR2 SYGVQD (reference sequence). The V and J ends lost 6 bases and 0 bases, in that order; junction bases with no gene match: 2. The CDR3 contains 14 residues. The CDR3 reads CASSWDSSGNTIYF. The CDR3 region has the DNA TGCGCCAGCAGCTGGGACAGCTCTGGAAACACCATATATTTT.

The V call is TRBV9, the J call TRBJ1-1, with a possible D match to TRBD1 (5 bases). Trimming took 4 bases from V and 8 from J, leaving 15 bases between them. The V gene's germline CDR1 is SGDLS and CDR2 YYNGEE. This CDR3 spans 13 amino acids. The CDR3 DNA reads TGTGCCAGCAGCTCGGGCGGGGGTGTGGAAGCTTTCTTT. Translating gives CASSSGGGVEAFF.

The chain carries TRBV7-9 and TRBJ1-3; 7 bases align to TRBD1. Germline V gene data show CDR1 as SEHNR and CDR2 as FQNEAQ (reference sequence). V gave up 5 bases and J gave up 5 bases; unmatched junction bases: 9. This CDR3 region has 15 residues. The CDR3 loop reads CASSPRTGHRNTIYF. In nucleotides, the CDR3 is TGTGCCAGCAGCCCACGGACAGGCCACCGAAACACCATATATTTT.

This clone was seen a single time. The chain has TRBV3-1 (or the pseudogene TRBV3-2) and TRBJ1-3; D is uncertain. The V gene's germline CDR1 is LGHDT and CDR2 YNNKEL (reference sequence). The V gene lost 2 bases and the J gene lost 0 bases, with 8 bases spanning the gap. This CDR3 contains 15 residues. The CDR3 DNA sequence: TGTGCCAGCAGCCAACCCTTAAACTCTGGAAACACCATATATTTT. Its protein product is CASSQPLNSGNTIYF.

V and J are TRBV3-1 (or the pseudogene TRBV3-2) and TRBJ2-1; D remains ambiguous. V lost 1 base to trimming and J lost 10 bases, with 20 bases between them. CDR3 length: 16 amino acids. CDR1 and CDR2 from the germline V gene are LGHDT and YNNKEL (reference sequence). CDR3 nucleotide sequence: TGTGCCAGCAGCCAAGCAAAAGGGCGCTCAGTGGGGGAGCAGTTCTTC. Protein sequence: CASSQAKGRSVGEQFF.

The CDR3 is CASSLETDFGSPLHF. In DNA, the CDR3 is TGTGCCAGCAGCTTAGAAACGGACTTTGGTTCACCCCTCCACTTT. The gene calls are TRBV11-1 and TRBJ1-6; D unclear. The CDR3 has 15 amino acids. Germline loops: CDR1 SGHAT, CDR2 FQDESV (reference sequence). V was shortened by 1 base and J by 9 bases, with 13 bases between the two germline ends.

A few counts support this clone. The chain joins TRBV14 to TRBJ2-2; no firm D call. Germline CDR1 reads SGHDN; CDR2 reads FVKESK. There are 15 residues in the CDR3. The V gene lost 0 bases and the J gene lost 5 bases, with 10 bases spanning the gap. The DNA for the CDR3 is TGTGCCAGCAGCCAAGATCTCCCCGGAACCGGGGAGCTGTTTTTT. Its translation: CASSQDLPGTGELFF. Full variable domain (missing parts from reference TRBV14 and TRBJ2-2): EAGVTQFPSHSVIEKGQTVTLRCDPISGHDNLYWYRRVMGKEIKFLLHFVKESKQDESGMPNNRFLAERTGGTYSTLKVQPAELEDSGVYFCASSQDLPGTGELFFGEGSRLTVL.

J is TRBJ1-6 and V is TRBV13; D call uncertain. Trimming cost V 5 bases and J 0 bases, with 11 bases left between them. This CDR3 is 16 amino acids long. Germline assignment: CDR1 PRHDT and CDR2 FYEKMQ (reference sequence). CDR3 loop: CASSRLGSSYNSPLHF. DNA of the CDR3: TGTGCCAGCAGCAGACTTGGGAGCTCCTATAATTCACCCCTCCACTTT.

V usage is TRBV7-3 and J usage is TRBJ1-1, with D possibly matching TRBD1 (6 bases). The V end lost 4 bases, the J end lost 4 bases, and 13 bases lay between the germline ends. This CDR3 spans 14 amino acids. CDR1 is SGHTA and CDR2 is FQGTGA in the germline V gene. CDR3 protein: CASSSQGTGTEAFF. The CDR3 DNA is TGTGCCAGCAGCTCACAGGGTACGGGCACTGAAGCTTTCTTT.

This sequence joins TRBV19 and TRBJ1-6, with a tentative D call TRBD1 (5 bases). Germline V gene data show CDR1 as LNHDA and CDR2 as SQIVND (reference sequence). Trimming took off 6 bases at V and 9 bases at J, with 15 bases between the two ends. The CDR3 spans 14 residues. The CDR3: CASRGGQGSSPLHF. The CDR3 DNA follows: TGTGCCAGTAGAGGAGGGCAGGGAAGTTCACCCCTCCACTTT.

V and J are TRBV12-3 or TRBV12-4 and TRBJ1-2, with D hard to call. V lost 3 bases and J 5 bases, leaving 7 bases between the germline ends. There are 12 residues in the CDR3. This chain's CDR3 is CASSFPGYGYTF. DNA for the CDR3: TGTGCCAGCAGTTTCCCCGGGTATGGCTACACCTTC.

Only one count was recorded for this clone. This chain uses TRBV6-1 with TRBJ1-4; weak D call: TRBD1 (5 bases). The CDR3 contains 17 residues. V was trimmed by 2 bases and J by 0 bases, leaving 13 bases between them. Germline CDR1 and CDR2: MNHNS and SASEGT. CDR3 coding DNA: TGTGCCAGCAGTGAATCGCCACAGGTTGCAACTAATGAAAAACTGTTTTTT. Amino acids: CASSESPQVATNEKLFF.

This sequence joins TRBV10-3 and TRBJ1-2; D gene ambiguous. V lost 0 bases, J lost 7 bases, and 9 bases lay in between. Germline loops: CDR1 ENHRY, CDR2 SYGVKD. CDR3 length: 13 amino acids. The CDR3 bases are TGTGCCATCAGTGAGTCGCCGGTGGGTGGCTACACCTTC. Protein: CAISESPVGGYTF.

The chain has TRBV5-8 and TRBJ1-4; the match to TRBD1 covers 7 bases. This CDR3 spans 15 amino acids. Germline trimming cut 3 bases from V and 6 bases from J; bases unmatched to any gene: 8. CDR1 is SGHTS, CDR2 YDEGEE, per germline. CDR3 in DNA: TGTGCCAGCAGCTGGGGACAGAGTCAGTATGAAAAACTGTTTTTT. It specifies CASSWGQSQYEKLFF.

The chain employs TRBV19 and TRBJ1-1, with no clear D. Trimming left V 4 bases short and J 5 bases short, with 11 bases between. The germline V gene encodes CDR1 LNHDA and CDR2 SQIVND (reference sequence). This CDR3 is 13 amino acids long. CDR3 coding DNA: TGTGCCAGTAGTACGAGGGTAGGGACTGAAGCTTTCTTT. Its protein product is CASSTRVGTEAFF.